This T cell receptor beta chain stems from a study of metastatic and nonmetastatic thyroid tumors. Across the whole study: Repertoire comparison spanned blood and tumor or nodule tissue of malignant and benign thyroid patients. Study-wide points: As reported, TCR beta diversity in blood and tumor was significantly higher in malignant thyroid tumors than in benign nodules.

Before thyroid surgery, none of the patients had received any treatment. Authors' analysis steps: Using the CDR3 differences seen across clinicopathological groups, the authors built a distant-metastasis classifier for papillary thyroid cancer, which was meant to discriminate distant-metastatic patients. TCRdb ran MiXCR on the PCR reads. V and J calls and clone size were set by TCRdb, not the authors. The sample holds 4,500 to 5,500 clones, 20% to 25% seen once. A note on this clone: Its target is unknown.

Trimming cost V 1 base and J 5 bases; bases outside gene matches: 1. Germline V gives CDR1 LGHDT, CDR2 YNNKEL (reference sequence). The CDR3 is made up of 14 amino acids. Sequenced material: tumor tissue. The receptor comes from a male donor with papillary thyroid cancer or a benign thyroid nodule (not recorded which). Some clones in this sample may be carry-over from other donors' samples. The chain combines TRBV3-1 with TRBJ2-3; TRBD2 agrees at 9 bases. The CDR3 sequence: CASSQVLAGDTQYF. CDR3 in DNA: TGTGCCAGCAGCCAAGTACTAGCGGGAGATACGCAGTATTTT.